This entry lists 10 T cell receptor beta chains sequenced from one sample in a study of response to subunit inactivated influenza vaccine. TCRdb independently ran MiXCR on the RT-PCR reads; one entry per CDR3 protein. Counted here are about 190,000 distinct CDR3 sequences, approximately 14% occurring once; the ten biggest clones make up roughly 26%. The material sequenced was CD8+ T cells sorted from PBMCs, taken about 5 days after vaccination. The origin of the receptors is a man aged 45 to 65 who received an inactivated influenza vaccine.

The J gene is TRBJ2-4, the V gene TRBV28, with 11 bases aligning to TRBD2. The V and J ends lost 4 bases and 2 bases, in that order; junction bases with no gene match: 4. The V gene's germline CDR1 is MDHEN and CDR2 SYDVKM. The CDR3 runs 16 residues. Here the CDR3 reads CASSSTSGGSKNIQYF. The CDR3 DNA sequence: TGTGCCAGCAGTTCCACTAGCGGGGGATCCAAAAACATTCAGTACTTC.

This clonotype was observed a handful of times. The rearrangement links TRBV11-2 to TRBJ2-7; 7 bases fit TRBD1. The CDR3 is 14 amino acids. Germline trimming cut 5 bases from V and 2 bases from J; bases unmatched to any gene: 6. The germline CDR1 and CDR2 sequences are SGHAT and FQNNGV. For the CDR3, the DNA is TGTGCCAGCAGCACGACAGGGAACACCTACGAGCAGTACTTC. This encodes CASSTTGNTYEQYF.

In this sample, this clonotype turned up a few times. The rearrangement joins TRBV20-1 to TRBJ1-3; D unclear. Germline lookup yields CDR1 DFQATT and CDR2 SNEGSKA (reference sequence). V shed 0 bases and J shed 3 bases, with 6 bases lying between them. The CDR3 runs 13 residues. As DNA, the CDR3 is TGCAGTGCTAGAGATATTTATGGAAACACCATATATTTT. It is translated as CSARDIYGNTIYF.

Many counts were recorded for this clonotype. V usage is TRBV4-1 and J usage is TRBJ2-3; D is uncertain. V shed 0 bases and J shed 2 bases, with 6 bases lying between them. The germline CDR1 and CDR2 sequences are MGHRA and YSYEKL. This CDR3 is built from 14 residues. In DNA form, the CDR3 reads TGCGCCAGCAGCCAAGACCACTCCACAGATACGCAGTATTTT. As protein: CASSQDHSTDTQYF.

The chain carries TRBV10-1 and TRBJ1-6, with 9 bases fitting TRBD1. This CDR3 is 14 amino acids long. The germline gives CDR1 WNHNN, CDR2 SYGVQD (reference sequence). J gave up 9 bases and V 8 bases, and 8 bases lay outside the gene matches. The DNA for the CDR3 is TGCGCCAGCTCCGAGGGACAGGGACGTTCACCCCTCCACTTT. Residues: CASSEGQGRSPLHF.

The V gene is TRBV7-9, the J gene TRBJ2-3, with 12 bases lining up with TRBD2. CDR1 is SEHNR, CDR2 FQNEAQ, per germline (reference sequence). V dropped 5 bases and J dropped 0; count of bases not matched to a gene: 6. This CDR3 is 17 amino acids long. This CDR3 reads CASSDPGTSGSTDTQYF. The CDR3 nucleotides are TGTGCCAGCAGCGATCCCGGGACTAGCGGGAGCACAGATACGCAGTATTTT. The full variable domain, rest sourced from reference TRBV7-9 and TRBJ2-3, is DTGVSQNPRHKITKRGQNVTFRCDPISEHNRLYWYRQTLGQGPEFLTYFQNEAQLEKSRLLSDRFSAERPKGSFSTLEIQRTEQGDSAMYLCASSDPGTSGSTDTQYFGPGTRLTVL.

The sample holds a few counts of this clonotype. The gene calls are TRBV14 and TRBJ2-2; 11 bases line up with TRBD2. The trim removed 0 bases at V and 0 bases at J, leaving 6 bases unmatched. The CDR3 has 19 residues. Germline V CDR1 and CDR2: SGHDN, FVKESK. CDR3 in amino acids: CASSQEFWTSGSNTGELFF. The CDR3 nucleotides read TGTGCCAGCAGCCAAGAGTTCTGGACTAGCGGGTCGAACACCGGGGAGCTGTTTTTT.

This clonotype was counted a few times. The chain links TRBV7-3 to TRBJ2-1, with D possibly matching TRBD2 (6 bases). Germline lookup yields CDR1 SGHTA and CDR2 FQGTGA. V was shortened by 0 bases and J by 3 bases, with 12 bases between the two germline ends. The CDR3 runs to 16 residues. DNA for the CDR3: TGTGCCAGCAGCTTAACCGGCGGGACTTTCTACAATGAGCAGTTCTTC. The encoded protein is CASSLTGGTFYNEQFF.

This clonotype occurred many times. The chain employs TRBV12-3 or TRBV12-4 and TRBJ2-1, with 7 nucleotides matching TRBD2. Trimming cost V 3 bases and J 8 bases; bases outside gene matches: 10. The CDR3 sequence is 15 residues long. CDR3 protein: CASSFVTSASDEQFF. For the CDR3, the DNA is TGTGCCAGCAGTTTCGTCACTAGCGCCTCCGATGAGCAGTTCTTC.

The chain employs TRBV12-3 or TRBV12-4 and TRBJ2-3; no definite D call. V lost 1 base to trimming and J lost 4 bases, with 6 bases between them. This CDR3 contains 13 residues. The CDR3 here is CASSLVGPDTQYF. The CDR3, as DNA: TGTGCCAGCAGTTTAGTGGGTCCAGATACGCAGTATTTT.